This T cell receptor (beta chain) was identified during a study of tissue T cells after allogeneic stem cell transplantation. Study results and limitations: Limitations included a small, clinically heterogeneous cohort and limited sampling depth. Motif-based clustering found tissue-specific repertoire signatures shared across patients, though few clones were shared.

A remark on this clone: The antigen is undetermined.

TCRbeta CDR3 was sequenced at survey depth with template counts. TCRdb's table, derived via immunoSEQ multiplex PCR, lists solely in-frame clones and lacks some. This table has more than 20,000 clones, under 95% appearing once. The length of the CDR3 is 12 residues. CDR1 and CDR2 (germline): LNHDA, SQIVND (reference sequence). Trimming took off 6 bases at V and 2 bases at J, with 5 bases between the two ends. The chain has TRBV19 and TRBJ1-5; D remains unclear. This sample comprised blood, obtained before transplantation. This clonotype originated in a male donor aged 60 or over who later had graft-versus-host disease after an allogeneic stem cell transplant. The CDR3 sequence is CASSPGNQPQHF. CDR3 DNA sequence: TGTGCCAGTAGCCCTGGCAATCAGCCCCAGCATTTT.